These T cell receptor beta chains were read from a single sample in a study of blood T cell repertoires in COVID-19. Sequencing was performed with immunoSEQ multiplex PCR; in TCRdb, only in-frame clones are kept and a portion is missing. The data show about 47,000 clones, with 88% seen just once and 3% held by the top ten. Sequences were obtained from peripheral blood. The receptors were sampled from a middle-aged man with active COVID-19. Each CDR3 is given with its conserved first and last residue. A D gene is named only where the DNA matches it firmly. Clone size is given for some rows only: seen once, a few or many times, or a class if the clone is expanded.

>TRBJ1-2|TRBV2|TRBD1|-
CASPGQGAKGYTF
TGTGCCAGTCCGGGACAGGGGGCGAAGGGCTACACCTTC
>TRBJ2-7|TRBV6-6|TRBD2|-
CASSTRAGGPFYEQYF
TGTGCCAGCTCTACAAGGGCGGGGGGCCCCTTCTACGAGCAGTACTTC
>TRBJ2-1|TRBV10-2|TRBD2|-
CASSDKRESLGDEQFF
TGCGCCAGCAGTGATAAGCGGGAGTCCCTGGGGGATGAGCAGTTCTTC
>TRBJ1-1|TRBV27|TRBD1|-
CASSSMNKGAVTEAFF
TGTGCCAGCAGCTCGATGAATAAGGGGGCAGTCACTGAAGCTTTCTTT
>TRBJ1-5|TRBV19|TRBD1|-
CASLDRVNQPQHF
TGTGCCAGCCTGGACAGGGTTAATCAGCCCCAGCATTTT
>TRBJ1-1|TRBV7-9|-|few
CASSLTGYGYADTEAFF
TGTGCCAGCAGCCTAACAGGTTACGGATACGCGGACACTGAAGCTTTCTTT
>TRBJ1-5|TRBV5-8|TRBD1|-
CASSLLTGGRGYSNQPQHF
TGTGCCAGCAGCTTGCTTACAGGGGGCAGGGGTTATAGCAATCAGCCCCAGCATTTT
>TRBJ2-7|TRBV6-6|TRBD1|-
CASSYLTGGFNEQYF
TGTGCCAGCAGTTACTTGACAGGGGGCTTCAACGAGCAGTACTTC
>TRBJ1-6|TRBV11-2|-|-
CASSPAGFKSPLHF
TGTGCCAGCAGCCCTGCGGGGTTTAAGTCACCCCTCCACTTT
>TRBJ2-5|TRBV19|-|-
CASSMRDGGKETQYF
TGTGCCAGTAGTATGAGGGATGGAGGGAAAGAGACCCAGTACTTC
>TRBJ2-2|TRBV15|TRBD1|-
CATSRPDRLAGELFF
TGTGCCACCAGCAGACCGGACAGGCTGGCCGGGGAGCTGTTTTTT
>TRBJ1-4|TRBV5-1|-|-
CASSITWRGIATNEKLFF
TGCGCCAGCAGCATTACTTGGAGGGGCATTGCAACTAATGAAAAACTGTTTTTT
>TRBJ2-2|TRBV7-8|TRBD2|-
CASSFKNPGGYNTGELFF
TGTGCCAGCAGCTTCAAGAATCCGGGGGGGTACAACACCGGGGAGCTGTTTTTT
>TRBJ1-5|TRBV6-1|-|-
CASSDSYRGTQHF
TGTGCCAGCAGTGATTCCTACCGGGGAACCCAGCATTTT
>TRBJ2-2|TRBV19|-|once
CASSNPTTGGTGELFF
TGTGCCAGTAGTAACCCGACAACCGGGGGCACCGGGGAGCTGTTTTTT
>TRBJ2-2|TRBV7-6|TRBD2|-
CASNKGTSGRTGELFF
TGTGCCAGCAACAAAGGGACTAGCGGGAGGACCGGGGAGCTGTTTTTT
>TRBJ2-2|TRBV3-1/TRBV3-2|-|-
CASSRGSGTGELFF
TGTGCCAGCAGCCGAGGCAGCGGGACCGGGGAGCTGTTTTTT
>TRBJ2-1|TRBV18|TRBD2|-
CASSPRTSGRNEQFF
TGTGCCAGCTCCCCTCGGACTAGCGGGCGCAATGAGCAGTTCTTC
>TRBJ2-1|TRBV2|TRBD2|-
CASRGTSGGGQFF
TGTGCCAGCAGAGGGACTAGCGGGGGGGGACAGTTCTTC
>TRBJ1-2|TRBV7-2|-|-
CASSLGPTYGYTF
TGTGCCAGCAGCTTAGGGCCCACCTATGGCTACACCTTC
>TRBJ2-3|TRBV6-5|TRBD2|-
CASTSGGGPDTQYF
TGTGCCAGCACCTCCGGCGGGGGGCCAGATACGCAGTATTTT
>TRBJ2-7|TRBV7-2|TRBD2|-
CASSARLGAGESEQYF
TGTGCCAGCAGCGCACGATTGGGTGCGGGGGAAAGCGAGCAGTACTTC
>TRBJ2-3|TRBV19|-|-
CASEQTDTQYF
TGTGCCAGCGAACAAACAGATACGCAGTATTTT
>TRBJ1-5|TRBV30|-|-
CAWSEGVYQPQHF
TGTGCCTGGAGTGAAGGGGTCTATCAGCCCCAGCATTTT
>TRBJ1-1|TRBV5-1|-|-
CASSLGAAIMNTEAFF
TGCGCCAGCAGCTTAGGGGCAGCGATCATGAACACTGAAGCTTTCTTT
>TRBJ2-3|TRBV7-3|-|-
CASSQNRATDTQYF
TGTGCCAGCAGCCAAAACAGGGCCACAGATACGCAGTATTTT
>TRBJ1-4|TRBV10-3|-|-
CAIKAGTNEKLFF
TGTGCCATCAAAGCGGGAACTAATGAAAAACTGTTTTTT
>TRBJ2-2|TRBV19|-|-
CASTRDSLVLTGELFF
TGTGCCAGTACCCGAGATTCTTTGGTACTCACCGGGGAGCTGTTTTTT
>TRBJ2-1|TRBV5-6|TRBD2|once
CASRPGLAGVRANEQFF
TGTGCCAGCAGACCGGGACTAGCGGGAGTAAGGGCCAATGAGCAGTTCTTC
>TRBJ1-3|TRBV10-3|-|-
CAIRDRGSGNTIYF
TGTGCCATCAGAGACAGAGGCTCTGGAAACACCATATATTTT
>TRBJ2-1|TRBV7-8|-|-
CASSFAQRNNEQFF
TGTGCCAGCAGCTTTGCCCAGCGTAATAATGAGCAGTTCTTC
>TRBJ1-5|TRBV7-6|-|once
CASSLGRGDHQPQHF
TGTGCCAGCAGCTTAGGTCGGGGGGACCACCAGCCCCAGCATTTT
>TRBJ1-2|TRBV12-3/TRBV12-4|-|-
CASSFRGVGGYTF
TGTGCCAGCAGTTTCAGGGGCGTCGGTGGCTACACCTTC
>TRBJ1-1|TRBV7-3|-|-
CASSLRQVFYTEAFF
TGTGCCAGCAGCTTAAGACAGGTTTTTTACACTGAAGCTTTCTTT
>TRBJ2-2|TRBV29-1|TRBD2|-
CSSKLAGVGELFF
TGCAGCTCCAAACTAGCGGGGGTCGGGGAGCTGTTTTTT
>TRBJ1-2|TRBV5-1|TRBD1|-
CASSLEGAPMAYGYTF
TGCGCCAGCAGCTTGGAGGGGGCCCCCATGGCCTATGGCTACACCTTC
>TRBJ2-5|TRBV2|TRBD2|-
CASRDMGLAGVSSQETQYF
TGTGCCAGCAGGGACATGGGACTAGCGGGAGTATCTTCCCAAGAGACCCAGTACTTC